The present TCR beta chain was sequenced within a study of cytomegalovirus exposure and HLA in healthy donors. As regards this clone: No antigen is known for it.

The CDR3 is 15 amino acids. The germline CDR1 and CDR2 sequences are SNHLY and FYNNEI. Losses at the gene ends were 1 base for V and 4 bases for J; bases not matched to a gene: 5. Healthy people donating bone marrow made up the donors. Vbeta (60) and Jbeta (13) primers were used in the PCR. Data came from immunoSEQ multiplex PCR; TCRdb stores just in-frame clones and leaves some out. Of about 110,000 clones in the sample, about 13% were seen once. Study outcomes and limitations: Rare sequences made up most TCRs, while some public TCRs were found in many donors.

The sequencing sample was made of PBMCs. The clonotype comes from a man in his forties in good health and CMV-seropositive. This chain links TRBV2 with TRBJ2-5, with TRBD2 identical over 8 bases. CDR3 residues: CASSEDPGTRETQYF. The CDR3 DNA reads TGTGCCAGCAGTGAAGACCCCGGGACTAGAGAGACCCAGTACTTC.